The subject of this entry is one TCR beta chain. Its cognate antigen has yet to be identified. One base away there is no much larger clone; base qualities are not given. The immunoSEQ Assay, a bias-controlled multiplex PCR, was used to amplify TCRbeta CDR3 regions from genomic DNA. Processing in the source paper ran as follows. The number of nucleated cells in each sample was estimated by amplification of reference gene primers within the assay. To quantify the absolute abundance of each unique TCRbeta CDR3 rearrangement, sequence reads were collapsed and filtered. For each sample, productive Simpson clonality was calculated as the square root of Simpson's diversity index across productive rearrangements. Not all clones reach the TCRdb copy of this immuneACCESS table, which keeps in-frame sequences only. Checked studies attribute under half of the gap to unresolved V genes and leave the rest unexplained. The DNA was the basis for D and trimming; V, J and clone size are from that table. The table for this sample lists a few hundred thousand clones; over 75% of them were counted only once. The ten largest make up under 4% of the sample.

This sample is part of a study of blood T cell repertoires in COVID-19 (TCRdb year 2020). In terms of the full investigation: Collaborator samples came from the United States, Italy and Spain and covered acute and convalescent phases of COVID-19. The prospective study material was composed of cDNA or gDNA derived from T cells, B-cell-depleted T cells, or PBMCs. The dataset comprised deeply sampled blood TCRbeta repertoires from subjects exposed to, actively infected with, or recovered from COVID-19. The repertoires were released in a freely available public database meant as a resource for research on the immune response to SARS-CoV-2. Samples were obtained from the ongoing ImmuneRACE study (first 160 participants) and from some 1,200 subjects provided by 6 global collaborators. Sample metadata almost always included a de-identified subject ID, COVID-19 status, age in years and sex. HLA class I and class II types, where available, came from metadata supplied by the sample provider rather than from assay-based typing. Overall study results and their limits: The quantity of clinical and demographic metadata differed by source and by participant and was supplied without curation.

Taken from the germline V gene, the CDR1 and CDR2 loops are SGHRS and YFSETQ. Taken from cysteine to phenylalanine, the CDR3 has 15 residues. Only the CDR3 part of the read is kept: 45 bases, read in frame from the first base. Germline trimming: 2 bases from V, 7 bases from J; junction bases outside gene matches: 5. Enrolling through a virtual design, the prospective study's participants ranged in age from about 18 to 89 years and lived across roughly 24 United States geographic areas. Cohort assignment in the prospective study relied on participant-reported clinical history from a screening survey and a study questionnaire. In the prospective study, mobile phlebotomists collected whole blood, serum and a nasopharyngeal or oropharyngeal swab from each participant. Additional blood draws and questionnaires over an approximately two-month period could optionally be provided by prospective study participants. Before DNA extraction, prospective study blood samples were shipped either frozen or at room temperature.

The chain is encoded by TRBV5-1 joined to TRBJ2-1, with TRBD2 identical over 11 junction bases. The specimen was PBMCs or T cells enriched from blood (not recorded which). The clonotype comes from a woman between 18 and 30 years old in a cohort exposed to, infected with or recovered from COVID-19 (not recorded which). The nucleotide sequence is given as TGCGCCAGCAGCTTTTTAGCGGGGGGGCCGAATGAGCAGTTCTTC. This yields the protein CASSFLAGGPNEQFF. With the portions outside the CDR3 filled from the reference TRBV5-1 and TRBJ2-1 genes, the complete variable region becomes KAGVTQTPRYLIKTRGQQVTLSCSPISGHRSVSWYQQTPGQGLQFLFEYFSETQRNKGNFPGRFSGRQFSNSRSEMNVSTLELGDSALYLCASSFLAGGPNEQFFGPGTRLTVL.